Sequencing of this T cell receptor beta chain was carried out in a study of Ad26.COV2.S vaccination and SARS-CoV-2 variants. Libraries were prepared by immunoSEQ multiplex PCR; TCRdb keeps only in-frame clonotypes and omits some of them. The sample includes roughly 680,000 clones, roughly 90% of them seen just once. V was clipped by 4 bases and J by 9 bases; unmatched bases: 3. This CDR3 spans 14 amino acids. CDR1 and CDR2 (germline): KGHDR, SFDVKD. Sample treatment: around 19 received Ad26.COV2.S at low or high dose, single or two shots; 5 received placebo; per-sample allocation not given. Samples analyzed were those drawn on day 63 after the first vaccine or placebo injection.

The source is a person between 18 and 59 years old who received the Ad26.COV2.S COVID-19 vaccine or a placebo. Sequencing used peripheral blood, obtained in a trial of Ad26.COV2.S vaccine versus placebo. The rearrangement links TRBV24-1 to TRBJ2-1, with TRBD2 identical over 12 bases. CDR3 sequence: CATSDPGLAGEQFF. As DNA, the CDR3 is TGTGCCACCAGTGACCCGGGACTAGCGGGTGAGCAGTTCTTC.